Below, 30 T cell receptor beta chains from the same sample are listed, as sequenced in a study of T cells in Graves' hyperthyroidism and ophthalmopathy. The source material, RNA transcripts, was used to amplify TCR beta CDR3 regions. The study used the HTBI primer set for a first-round RT-PCR of the TCR CDR3. TCRdb ran MiXCR on the multiplex PCR reads and lists one entry per CDR3 protein. The sample records roughly 500,000 distinct CDR3 sequences, around 45% being singletons. Specimen: peripheral blood or thyroid tissue (not recorded which). The source is an adult woman with Graves' disease, either hyperthyroidism or ophthalmopathy (not recorded which).

The chain recombines TRBV7-2 with TRBJ1-5, with TRBD1 matching over 8 bases. CDR3 length equals 20 residues. V shed 0 bases and J 5 bases; nucleotides not matched to a gene: 18. Germline V gene lookup returns CDR1 SGHTA and CDR2 FQGNSA. CDR3 residues: CASSLAPIQGAEGDYQPQHF. The DNA of the CDR3 is TGTGCCAGCAGCTTAGCCCCCATTCAGGGGGCGGAGGGGGACTATCAGCCCCAGCATTTT.

V and J are TRBV7-9 and TRBJ1-5, with TRBD1 matching 7 bases. This CDR3 is built from 12 residues. Trimming cost V 5 bases and J 11 bases; bases outside gene matches: 6. Germline V gene sequence: CDR1 SEHNR, CDR2 FQNEAQ (reference sequence). The CDR3 DNA follows: TGTGCCAGCAGCCCACCAGACAGGGCCCAGCATTTT. Protein product: CASSPPDRAQHF.

The chain has TRBV9 and TRBJ2-7; 7 bases agree with TRBD2. Germline-derived CDR1 and CDR2 are SGDLS and YYNGEE. The CDR3 totals 13 residues. The ends lost 0 bases at V and 7 bases at J; junction bases unmatched: 4. This CDR3 is CASSVGGRDEQYF. CDR3 DNA: TGTGCCAGCAGCGTAGGGGGGAGGGATGAGCAGTACTTC.

This clonotype has just a few counts. The V and J genes are TRBV5-6 and TRBJ2-3; 9 bases map to TRBD1. The V gene's germline CDR1 is SGHDT and CDR2 YYEEEE. CDR3 length: 14 residues. V shed 4 bases and J 6 bases; nucleotides not matched to a gene: 6. The CDR3: CASSRTGERDTQYF. The CDR3 region has the DNA TGTGCCAGCAGCCGGACAGGGGAACGGGATACGCAGTATTTT. The variable domain in full, with the rest retrieved from reference TRBV5-6 and TRBJ2-3, is DAGVTQSPTHLIKTRGQQVTLRCSPKSGHDTVSWYQQALGQGPQFIFQYYEEEERQRGNFPDRFSGHQFPNYSSELNVNALLLGDSALYLCASSRTGERDTQYFGPGTRLTVL.

The chain links TRBV3-1 to TRBJ2-7, with TRBD2 identical over 11 bases. The V segment lost 4 bases and the J segment 7 bases; nucleotides outside the gene matches: 6. The length of the CDR3 is 14 residues. The germline V gene encodes CDR1 LGHDT and CDR2 YNNKEL (reference sequence). Here the CDR3 DNA reads TGTGCCAGCAGCCTTACTAGCGGGAGTGAAGAGCAGTACTTC. Protein: CASSLTSGSEEQYF.

The chain recombines TRBV25-1 with TRBJ2-5; TRBD1 agrees at 7 bases. CDR1 and CDR2 from the germline V gene are MGHDK and SYGVNS. The CDR3 has 15 residues. After removal of 6 bases from V and 2 bases from J, the junction contained 9 bases not matched to a gene. As DNA, the CDR3 is TGTGCCAGCAGCAAACCGGGACAGACACAAGAGACCCAGTACTTC. It is translated as CASSKPGQTQETQYF.

The chain joins TRBV14 to TRBJ2-7; the D gene is possibly TRBD2 (6 bases). Germline V gene data show CDR1 as SGHDN and CDR2 as FVKESK. Deletions cut 1 base from V and 8 bases from J, with 12 bases between. The CDR3 is 13 residues long. The CDR3 DNA is TGTGCCAGCAGCCAAGGGGGGGTAAATCAGCAGTACTTC. Its protein product is CASSQGGVNQQYF.

This clonotype has just a few counts. One end of the junction varies from germline; a read error may be responsible. V usage is TRBV28 and J usage is TRBJ2-2, with a possible D match to TRBD2 (5 bases). This CDR3 has 13 amino acids. The V gene's germline CDR1 is MDHEN and CDR2 SYDVKM. The CDR3 DNA is TGTGCCAGCAGTCCGGGGAACTCCGGGGAGCTGTTTTTT. Translated: CASSPGNSGELFF.

The chain is built from TRBV9 and TRBJ1-1; maybe TRBD1 (6 bases). V was cut by 4 bases and J by 1 base, with 11 bases left in between. Germline V gives CDR1 SGDLS, CDR2 YYNGEE. The CDR3 consists of 14 residues. CDR3 sequence reads: CASSLQQGNTEAFF. CDR3 nucleotide sequence: TGTGCCAGCAGCCTCCAACAGGGGAACACTGAAGCTTTCTTT.

The CDR3 loop reads CASSSGGGLNTEAFF. DNA for the CDR3: TGTGCCAGCAGTTCCGGGGGGGGCCTGAACACTGAAGCTTTCTTT. The J gene is TRBJ1-1, the V gene TRBV6-5, with TRBD1 as a possible D gene (6 bases). V was trimmed by 4 bases and J by 0 bases, leaving 12 bases between them. The CDR3 has 15 amino acids. Per germline, CDR1 MNHEY and CDR2 SVGAGI.

Worth noting for this clonotype: At one end, the junction sequence differs from germline, possibly due to a read error. The V call is TRBV7-2, the J call TRBJ2-6; 7 bases are shared with TRBD1. CDR3 size: 15 residues. The germline gives CDR1 SGHTA, CDR2 FQGNSA. Here the CDR3 DNA reads TGTGCCAGCAGCAACCGACAGGGTGGGGGCAACGTCCTGACTTTC. Translation: CASSNRQGGGNVLTF.

This clonotype was counted between two and nine times. CDR3 amino acids: CASSSDRASNQPQHF. The CDR3 DNA sequence: TGTGCCAGCAGTTCGGACAGGGCGAGCAATCAGCCCCAGCATTTT. The chain recombines TRBV2 with TRBJ1-5, with 8 bases that match TRBD1. CDR1 and CDR2 from the germline V gene are SNHLY and FYNNEI. V shed 5 bases, J shed 1 base, and the junction held 4 bases outside the gene matches. The CDR3 runs 15 residues.

This clonotype was detected ten times or more. This rearrangement joins TRBV20-1 to TRBJ2-5, with a tentative D call TRBD2 (5 bases). The V gene lost 0 bases and the J gene lost 5 bases, with 7 bases spanning the gap. The CDR3 contains 12 residues. CDR1 and CDR2 (germline): DFQATT, SNEGSKA (reference sequence). The CDR3 here is CSARDGDETQYF. The CDR3 DNA follows: TGCAGTGCTAGAGACGGGGATGAGACCCAGTACTTC.

This clonotype was seen repeatedly, ten times or more. The chain uses TRBV7-2 and TRBJ2-7; D call uncertain. The CDR3 covers 14 residues. V was pared by 3 bases and J by 2 bases, with 11 bases between. Germline CDR1 SGHTA, CDR2 FQGNSA. Written as DNA, the CDR3 is TGTGCCAGCAGCTTTTCCTCTGGGACCTACGAGCAGTACTTC. Its translation: CASSFSSGTYEQYF.

The chain employs TRBV29-1 and TRBJ2-5, with D possibly matching TRBD1 (8 bases). V lost 5 bases and J lost 5, with 15 bases in between. Germline V CDR1 and CDR2: SQVTM, ANQGSEA. The length of the CDR3 is 13 residues. CDR3 amino acids: CSVNTGGVETQYF. CDR3 nucleotides: TGCAGCGTTAACACAGGGGGGGTTGAGACCCAGTACTTC.

This clonotype has a count of ten or more. The chain joins TRBV19 to TRBJ2-7; TRBD2 matches at 10 bases. Germline trimming cut 6 bases from V and 7 bases from J; bases unmatched to any gene: 9. Germline CDR1 and CDR2: LNHDA and SQIVND (reference sequence). The CDR3 loop spans 14 amino acids. CDR3 in amino acids: CASRTAGGPGEQYF. CDR3 DNA sequence: TGTGCCAGTAGAACAGCGGGAGGGCCCGGAGAGCAGTACTTC.

This chain joins TRBV11-2 and TRBJ2-5; possible D gene TRBD1, 5 bases. The CDR3 is made up of 15 amino acids. V was pared by 5 bases and J by 4 bases, with 17 bases between. Germline CDR1 is SGHAT and CDR2 is FQNNGV. The CDR3 DNA is TGTGCCAGCAGCCAAGATCCGGCAGGGTTAGAGACCCAGTACTTC. It codes for CASSQDPAGLETQYF.

This chain connects TRBV27 to TRBJ1-5; 11 nucleotides agree with TRBD1. V lost 5 bases and J lost 6; bases outside the gene matches: 6. Germline V gene sequence: CDR1 MNHEY, CDR2 SMNVEV (reference sequence). This CDR3 spans 15 amino acids. The CDR3 sequence is CASSPRDRGAQPQHF. The CDR3, as DNA: TGTGCCAGCAGTCCCCGGGACAGGGGGGCTCAGCCCCAGCATTTT.

This clonotype came up a few times. The V gene is TRBV15, the J gene TRBJ1-3; 9 bases align to TRBD1. V gave up 8 bases and J gave up 3 bases; unmatched junction bases: 5. From germline, CDR1 is LNHNV and CDR2 YYDKDF (reference sequence). There are 14 residues in the CDR3. The CDR3, as DNA: TGTGCCACCGGGACAGGGATCCTTGGAAACACCATATATTTT. Translation gives CATGTGILGNTIYF.

The chain is built from TRBV3-1 and TRBJ1-1; D is unresolved. From germline, CDR1 is LGHDT and CDR2 YNNKEL (reference sequence). V shed 1 base and J shed 1 base, with 7 bases lying between them. The CDR3 length is 14 residues. The CDR3 reads CASSQVDQNTEAFF. The CDR3 coding sequence is TGTGCCAGCAGCCAAGTGGACCAGAACACTGAAGCTTTCTTT.

The CDR3 sequence: CSASRGHEQYF. DNA of the CDR3: TGCAGTGCTAGCAGGGGGCACGAGCAGTACTTC. The rearrangement links TRBV20-1 to TRBJ2-7; TRBD1 matches 8 bases. CDR3 length: 11 residues. V was clipped by 3 bases and J by 5 bases; unmatched bases: 0. Germline CDR1 is DFQATT and CDR2 is SNEGSKA (reference sequence).

The V and J genes are TRBV29-1 and TRBJ2-7; D possibly corresponds to TRBD1 (5 bases). Germline CDR1 is SQVTM and CDR2 is ANQGSEA. The CDR3 contains 12 residues. Trimming shortened V by 2 bases and J by 3 bases, and 8 bases separated the two germline ends. The CDR3 DNA is TGCAGCGTTGAAAGGACACACTACGAGCAGTACTTC. This translates into CSVERTHYEQYF.

This clonotype appeared a few times. V is TRBV28 and J is TRBJ2-5, with TRBD1 matching over 8 bases. The V and J ends lost 6 bases and 2 bases, in that order; junction bases with no gene match: 8. This CDR3 spans 15 amino acids. In germline, CDR1 is MDHEN, CDR2 SYDVKM. The CDR3 here is CASSPRGDRQETQYF. The CDR3 DNA reads TGTGCCAGCAGCCCAAGGGGGGACAGGCAAGAGACCCAGTACTTC.

This clonotype was observed at least ten times. This chain uses TRBV20-1 with TRBJ1-2; D gene ambiguous. Germline V gene lookup returns CDR1 DFQATT and CDR2 SNEGSKA (reference sequence). The CDR3 runs to 12 residues. V was cut by 6 bases and J by 4 bases, with 12 bases left in between. The CDR3 nucleotides are TGCAGTGCCCCGGACGGGATCTATGGCTACACCTTC. Translation: CSAPDGIYGYTF.

The CDR3 DNA is TGTGCCAGCTCACCACCGTGGACCTCTGGAAACACCATATATTTT. It specifies CASSPPWTSGNTIYF. The V gene is TRBV18, the J gene TRBJ1-3; D is undetermined. The CDR3 runs 15 residues. CDR1 and CDR2 (germline): KGHSH, LQKENI. Between the trimmed V and J ends, which lost 0 bases and 0 bases, there was a span of 6 bases.

The table lists this clonotype with a count of one. The CDR3 does not close with the conserved phenylalanine or tryptophan, likely indicating a read error. The limits of the CDR3 on the DNA are not certain, so only TCRdb's listed CDR3 is given. The V and J genes are TRBV5-5 and TRBJ2-5. The CDR3 length equals 8 residues, ends included. Germline-derived CDR1 and CDR2 are SGHKS and YYEKEE (reference sequence). This CDR3 is CASSQANL.

The rearrangement uses TRBV2 and TRBJ1-1; D possibly corresponds to TRBD1 (6 bases). Looked up from germline, CDR1 is SNHLY and CDR2 is FYNNEI. The V end was cut by 7 bases, the J end by 3 bases, with 24 bases between. The length of the CDR3 is 17 residues. The CDR3 spells CASKESDSATYDTEAFF. The DNA for the CDR3 is TGTGCCAGCAAAGAGTCGGACAGCGCCACATATGACACTGAAGCTTTCTTT.

The CDR3 spells CASSKGPSQPQHF. The CDR3 region has the DNA TGCGCCAGCAGCAAGGGACCGTCGCAGCCCCAGCATTTT. The chain is built from TRBV10-1 and TRBJ1-5; tentative D call: TRBD1 (5 bases). CDR1 and CDR2 from the germline V gene are WNHNN and SYGVQD (reference sequence). V dropped 6 bases and J dropped 7 bases, with 13 bases sitting between them. This CDR3 comprises 13 residues.

Concerning this clonotype itself: The junction departs from the called germline gene at one end, perhaps through a read error. The chain links TRBV20-1 to TRBJ2-5; D possibly corresponds to TRBD2 (5 bases). CDR3 length: 14 amino acids. The germline V gene encodes CDR1 DFQATT and CDR2 SNEGSKA (reference sequence). This CDR3 reads CSASPVYIGETQCF. The CDR3 coding sequence is TGCAGTGCTAGTCCAGTCTACATTGGGGAGACCCAGTGCTTC.

This clonotype was detected a few times. The chain carries TRBV20-1 and TRBJ1-2, with D tentatively TRBD1 (6 bases). The germline V gene has CDR1 DFQATT and CDR2 SNEGSKA (reference sequence). V shed 3 bases and J shed 13 bases, with 18 bases lying between them. This CDR3 has 12 amino acids. The CDR3 sequence: CSASAGHGNSTF. Here the CDR3 DNA reads TGCAGTGCTAGCGCGGGACATGGAAACTCCACCTTC.